The clone carrying this T cell receptor beta chain was counted many times. Its specificity is not known. The sample is drawn from a study of neurological immune-mediated disorders. Study outcomes and limitations: Private repertoires in all groups were suggested by the absence of shared CDR3 amino acid sequences among expanded clones across subjects.

The output of every sequencing run exceeded 170 million TCR-beta sequences, derived from 15-18 subjects. Each CDR3 protein is one row after TCRdb ran MiXCR on the 5' RACE reads. Seen here are around 100,000 distinct CDR3 sequences, roughly 10% observed once, and the top ten hold approximately 3.4%. The CDR3 runs 16 residues. Trimming stripped 8 bases from V and 0 bases from J, with 14 bases between. The germline V gene encodes CDR1 MNHEY and CDR2 SMNVEV (reference sequence). The time point is: longitudinal time-point 3. The V gene is TRBV27, the J gene TRBJ2-6; no definite D call. Sample: PBMCs. This receptor was obtained from a female donor with HTLV-1-associated myelopathy (HAM/TSP). For the CDR3, the DNA is TGTGCCAGCCCACCCTCCCTTTCCTCTGGGGCCAACGTCCTGACTTTC. Translating gives CASPPSLSSGANVLTF.